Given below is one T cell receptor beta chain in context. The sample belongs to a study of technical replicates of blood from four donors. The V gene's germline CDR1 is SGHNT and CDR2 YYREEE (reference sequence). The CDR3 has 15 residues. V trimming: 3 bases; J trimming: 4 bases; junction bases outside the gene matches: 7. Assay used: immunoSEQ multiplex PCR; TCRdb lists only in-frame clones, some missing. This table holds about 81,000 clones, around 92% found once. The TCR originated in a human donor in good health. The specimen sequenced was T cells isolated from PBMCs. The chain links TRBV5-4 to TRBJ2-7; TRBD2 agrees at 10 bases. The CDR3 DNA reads TGTGCCAGCAGCTCTTTCGGACTAGCGGATTACGAGCAGTACTTC. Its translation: CASSSFGLADYEQYF.